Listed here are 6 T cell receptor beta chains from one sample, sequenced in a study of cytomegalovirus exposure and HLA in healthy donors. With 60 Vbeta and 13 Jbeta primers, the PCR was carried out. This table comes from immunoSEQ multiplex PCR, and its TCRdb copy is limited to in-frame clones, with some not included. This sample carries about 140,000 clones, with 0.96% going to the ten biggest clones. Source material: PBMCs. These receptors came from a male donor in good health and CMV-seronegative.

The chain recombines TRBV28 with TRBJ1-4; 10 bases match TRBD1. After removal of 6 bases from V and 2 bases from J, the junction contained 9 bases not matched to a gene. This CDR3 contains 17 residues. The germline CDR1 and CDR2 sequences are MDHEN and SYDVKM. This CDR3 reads CASSLDRGRGTNEKLFF. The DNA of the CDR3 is TGTGCCAGCAGCCTTGACAGGGGGCGAGGGACTAATGAAAAACTGTTTTTT.

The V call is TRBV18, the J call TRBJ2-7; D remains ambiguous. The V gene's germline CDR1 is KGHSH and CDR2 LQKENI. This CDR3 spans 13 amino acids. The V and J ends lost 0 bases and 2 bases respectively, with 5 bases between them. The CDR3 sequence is CASSPPTAYEQYF. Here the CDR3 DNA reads TGTGCCAGCTCACCACCGACTGCCTACGAGCAGTACTTC.

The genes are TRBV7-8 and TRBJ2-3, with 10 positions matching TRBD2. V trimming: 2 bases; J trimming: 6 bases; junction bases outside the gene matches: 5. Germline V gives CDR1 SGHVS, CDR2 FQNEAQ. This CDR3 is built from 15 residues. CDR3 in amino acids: CASSLRAGGPDTQYF. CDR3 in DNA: TGTGCCAGCAGCTTAAGAGCGGGAGGGCCCGATACGCAGTATTTT.

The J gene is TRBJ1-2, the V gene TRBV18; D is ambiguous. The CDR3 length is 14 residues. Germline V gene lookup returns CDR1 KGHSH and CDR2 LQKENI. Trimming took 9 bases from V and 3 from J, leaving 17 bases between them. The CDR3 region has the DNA TGTGCCAGTCGTCCGGGGAGGGATCACTATGGCTACACCTTC. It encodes CASRPGRDHYGYTF.

Written as DNA, the CDR3 is TGCGCCAGCAGCTTAGACGATGACAGGGCAAGGGGCTACACCTTC. Protein sequence: CASSLDDDRARGYTF. The chain is built from TRBV5-1 and TRBJ1-2; 7 nucleotides match TRBD1. From germline, CDR1 is SGHRS and CDR2 YFSETQ. The V and J ends lost 2 bases and 8 bases, in that order; junction bases with no gene match: 12. The CDR3 contains 15 residues.

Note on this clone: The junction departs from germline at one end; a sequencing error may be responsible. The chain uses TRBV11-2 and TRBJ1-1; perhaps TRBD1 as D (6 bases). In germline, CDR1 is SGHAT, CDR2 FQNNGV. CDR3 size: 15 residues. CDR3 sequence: CASRLEGGGYTEAFF. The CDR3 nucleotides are TGTGCCAGCAGATTAGAGGGGGGGGGTTACACTGAAGCTTTCTTT.